The 8 T cell receptor beta chains presented below share a single source sample, sequenced in a study of beta chain features in type 1 diabetes. General study findings and limits: Type 1 diabetes patients had moderately but significantly shorter TCRB CDR3s in all four CD4+ subsets.

The investigators reverse transcribed all of the isolated RNA, so they sequenced expressed TCRB transcripts. Profiled with immunoSEQ multiplex PCR; TCRdb holds only in-frame clones, not every one. The sample holds 150,000 to 200,000 clones, roughly 60% seen once. Their target antigens are unknown. The sequencing input was naive CD4+ T cells from blood. The receptors were gathered from a man aged 25-40 years with type 1 diabetes.

This clone occurred a few times. The chain joins TRBV11-2 to TRBJ2-1; D is unclear. Germline CDR1 is SGHAT and CDR2 is FQNNGV. The CDR3 is made up of 12 amino acids. Trimming shortened V by 4 bases and J by 8 bases, and 9 bases separated the two germline ends. The CDR3 here is CASSSQAYEQFF. The CDR3, as DNA: TGTGCCAGCAGCTCTCAGGCATATGAGCAGTTCTTC.

The rearrangement joins TRBV14 to TRBJ1-1; D ambiguous. Germline CDR1 and CDR2: SGHDN and FVKESK. V was trimmed by 1 base and J by 5 bases, leaving 8 bases between them. This CDR3 is 13 amino acids long. CDR3 bases: TGTGCCAGCAGCCAAGTGGCACGGACTGAAGCTTTCTTT. This sequence encodes CASSQVARTEAFF.

The V and J genes are TRBV28 and TRBJ1-1, with TRBD1 identical over 11 bases. V trimming: 6 bases; J trimming: 5 bases; junction bases outside the gene matches: 5. CDR3 size: 14 residues. CDR1 is MDHEN and CDR2 is SYDVKM in the germline V gene. The CDR3, as DNA: TGTGCCAGCAGCACCGGGACAGGGGGGACTGAAGCTTTCTTT. Its protein is CASSTGTGGTEAFF. Combining the CDR3 with reference TRBV28 and TRBJ1-1 gives the whole variable domain DVKVTQSSRYLVKRTGEKVFLECVQDMDHENMFWYRQDPGLGLRLIYFSYDVKMKEKGDIPEGYSVSREKKERFSLILESASTNQTSMYLCASSTGTGGTEAFFGQGTRLTVV.

This chain links TRBV29-1 with TRBJ1-2, with D unresolved. From germline, CDR1 is SQVTM and CDR2 ANQGSEA. The length of the CDR3 is 12 residues. V lost 2 bases and J lost 0, with 4 bases in between. The CDR3 sequence: CSVESANYGYTF. The CDR3 DNA sequence: TGCAGCGTTGAATCAGCTAACTATGGCTACACCTTC.

This sequence joins TRBV6-6 and TRBJ2-3; possible D gene TRBD2, 5 bases. CDR1 MNHNY and CDR2 SVGAGI come from the germline V gene (reference sequence). V was trimmed by 8 bases and J by 6 bases, leaving 9 bases between them. This CDR3 spans 11 amino acids. CDR3: CASGSQDTQYF. As DNA, the CDR3 is TGTGCCAGCGGGAGTCAGGATACGCAGTATTTT.

The chain couples TRBV14 to TRBJ2-5; D gene ambiguous. CDR1 and CDR2 from the germline V gene are SGHDN and FVKESK. This CDR3 spans 12 amino acids. The ends were cut back, 8 bases at V and 5 bases at J, with 12 bases in the middle. The CDR3, as DNA: TGTGCCAGCTGGATCTATAGGGAGACCCAGTACTTC. Amino acids: CASWIYRETQYF.

The CDR3 DNA follows: TGCAGCGTTGTAACAGGCAATCAGCCCCAGCATTTT. Protein product: CSVVTGNQPQHF. The chain is built from TRBV29-1 and TRBJ1-5; D uncertain. Germline V gene data show CDR1 as SQVTM and CDR2 as ANQGSEA. This CDR3 region has 12 residues. Trimming stripped 4 bases from V and 2 bases from J, with 6 bases between.

The chain recombines TRBV7-8 with TRBJ1-2; TRBD1 aligns across 8 bases. Losses at the gene ends were 4 bases for V and 8 bases for J; bases not matched to a gene: 15. CDR1 SGHVS and CDR2 FQNEAQ come from the germline V gene. The CDR3 has 16 residues. As DNA, the CDR3 is TGTGCCAGCAGCTCCCGAAATAACGACAGGGGTCCGGGCTACACCTTC. Encoded protein: CASSSRNNDRGPGYTF.